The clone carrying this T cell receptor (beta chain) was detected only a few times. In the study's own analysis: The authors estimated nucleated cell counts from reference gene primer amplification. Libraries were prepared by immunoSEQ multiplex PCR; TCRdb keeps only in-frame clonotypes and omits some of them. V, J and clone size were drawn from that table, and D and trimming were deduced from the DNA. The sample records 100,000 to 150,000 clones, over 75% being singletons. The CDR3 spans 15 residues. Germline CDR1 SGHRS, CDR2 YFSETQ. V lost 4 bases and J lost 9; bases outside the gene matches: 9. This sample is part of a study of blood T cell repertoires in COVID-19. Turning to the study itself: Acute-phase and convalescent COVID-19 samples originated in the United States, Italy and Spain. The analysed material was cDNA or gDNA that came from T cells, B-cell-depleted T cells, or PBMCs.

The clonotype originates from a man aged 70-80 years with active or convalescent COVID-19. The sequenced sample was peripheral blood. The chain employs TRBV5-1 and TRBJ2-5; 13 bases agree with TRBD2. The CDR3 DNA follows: TGCGCCAGCAGCCCGGGACTAGCGGGGACCTCGTCCCAGTACTTC. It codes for CASSPGLAGTSSQYF.